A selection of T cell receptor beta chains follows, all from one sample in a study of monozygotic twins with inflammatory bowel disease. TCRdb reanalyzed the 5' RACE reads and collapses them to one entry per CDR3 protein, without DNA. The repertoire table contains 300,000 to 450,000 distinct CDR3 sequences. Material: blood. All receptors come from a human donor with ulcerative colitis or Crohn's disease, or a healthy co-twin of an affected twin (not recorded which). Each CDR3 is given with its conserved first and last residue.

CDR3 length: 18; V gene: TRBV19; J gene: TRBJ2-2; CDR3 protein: CASLNLRGTGRFTGELFF
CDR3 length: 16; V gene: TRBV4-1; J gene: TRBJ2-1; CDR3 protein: CASSQVGAGPYNEQFF
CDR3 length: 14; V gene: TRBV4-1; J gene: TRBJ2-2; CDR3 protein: CASSQGSVNGELFF
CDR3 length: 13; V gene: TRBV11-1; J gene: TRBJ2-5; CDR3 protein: CASSYPGGETQYF
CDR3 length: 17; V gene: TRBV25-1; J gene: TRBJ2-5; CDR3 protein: CASSSSLRGTYQETQYF
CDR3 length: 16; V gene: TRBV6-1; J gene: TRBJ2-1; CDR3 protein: CASSENTGRYYNEQFF
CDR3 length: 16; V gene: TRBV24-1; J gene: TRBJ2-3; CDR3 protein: CATSDPRQGSADTQYF
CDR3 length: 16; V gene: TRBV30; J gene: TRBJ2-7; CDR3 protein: CAWSSGLGTLFYEQYF
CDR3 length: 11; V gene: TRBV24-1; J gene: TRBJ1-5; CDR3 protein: CATSDYGPQHF
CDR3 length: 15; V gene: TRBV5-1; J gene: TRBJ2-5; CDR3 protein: CASSPHTSGQETQYF
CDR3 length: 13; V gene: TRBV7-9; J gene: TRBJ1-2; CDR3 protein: CASQDNIPYGYTF
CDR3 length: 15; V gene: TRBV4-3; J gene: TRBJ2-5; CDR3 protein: CASSLRPNQGETQYF
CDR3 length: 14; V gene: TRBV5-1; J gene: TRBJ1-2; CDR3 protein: CASSLELYGYGYTF
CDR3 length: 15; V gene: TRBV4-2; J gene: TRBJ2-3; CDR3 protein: CASSQDSGGADTQYF
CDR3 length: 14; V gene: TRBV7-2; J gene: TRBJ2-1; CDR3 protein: CASRTSGGHNEQFF
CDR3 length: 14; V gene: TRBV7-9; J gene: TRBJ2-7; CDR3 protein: CASSLAPETYEQYF
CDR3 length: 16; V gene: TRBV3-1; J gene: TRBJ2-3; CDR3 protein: CASSRLGGGSTDTQYF
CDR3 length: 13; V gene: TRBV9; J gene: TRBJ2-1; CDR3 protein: CASTGQGTNEQFF
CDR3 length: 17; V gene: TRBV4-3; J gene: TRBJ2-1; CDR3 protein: CASSQDLWGRGNNEQFF
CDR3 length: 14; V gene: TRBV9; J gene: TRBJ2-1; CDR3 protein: CASSVRDGFAEQFF
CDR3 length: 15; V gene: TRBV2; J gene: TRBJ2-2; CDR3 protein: CASSRSEVGVGELFF
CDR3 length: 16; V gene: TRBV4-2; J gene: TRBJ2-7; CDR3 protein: CASSQDASGGNYEQYF
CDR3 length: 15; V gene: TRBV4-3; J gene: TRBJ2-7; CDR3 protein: CASSQAGPGPYEQYF
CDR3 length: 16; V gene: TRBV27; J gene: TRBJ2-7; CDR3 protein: CASSPTLLVRDYEQYF
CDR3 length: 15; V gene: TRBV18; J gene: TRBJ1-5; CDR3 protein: CASSPNLGGGQPQHF
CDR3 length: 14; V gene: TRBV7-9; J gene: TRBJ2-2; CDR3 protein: CAHNGEKRTGELFF
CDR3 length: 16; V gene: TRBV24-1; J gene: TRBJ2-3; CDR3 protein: CATSDSRVASTDTQYF
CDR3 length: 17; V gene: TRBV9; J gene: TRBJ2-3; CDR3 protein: CASSPGVSGGYTDTQYF
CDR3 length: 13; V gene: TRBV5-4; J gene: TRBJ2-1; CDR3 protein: CASSPDRNNEQFF
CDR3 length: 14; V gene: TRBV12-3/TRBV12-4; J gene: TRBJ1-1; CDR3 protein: CASSFSQGGTEAFF
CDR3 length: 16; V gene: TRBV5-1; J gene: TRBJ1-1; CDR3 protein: CASRSEVGTMNTEAFF
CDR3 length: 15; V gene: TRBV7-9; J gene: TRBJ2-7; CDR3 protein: CASSGTGGYFYEQYF
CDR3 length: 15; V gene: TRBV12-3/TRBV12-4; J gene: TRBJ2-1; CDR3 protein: CASSFGQGAYNEQFF
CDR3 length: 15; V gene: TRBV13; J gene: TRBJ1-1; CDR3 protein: CASYEGLTDHTEAFF
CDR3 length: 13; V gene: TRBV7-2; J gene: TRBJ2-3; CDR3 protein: CASSLAFTDTQYF
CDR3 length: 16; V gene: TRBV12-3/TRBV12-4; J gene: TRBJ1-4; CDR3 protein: CASSKPGRPTNEKLFF
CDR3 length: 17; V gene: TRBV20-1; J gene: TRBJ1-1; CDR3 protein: CSALRDRVGFTNTEAFF
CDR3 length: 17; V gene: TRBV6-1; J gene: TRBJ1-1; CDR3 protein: CASRTAQGASGNTEAFF
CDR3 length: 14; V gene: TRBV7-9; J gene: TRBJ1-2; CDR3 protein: CASSQRGDNYGYTF
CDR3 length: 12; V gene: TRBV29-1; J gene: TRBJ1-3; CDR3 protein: CSVGRVGNTIYF
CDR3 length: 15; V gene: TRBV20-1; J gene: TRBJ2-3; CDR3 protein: CSALNSGGGGYTQYF
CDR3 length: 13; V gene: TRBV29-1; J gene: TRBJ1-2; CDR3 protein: CSVVDQQDIRYTF
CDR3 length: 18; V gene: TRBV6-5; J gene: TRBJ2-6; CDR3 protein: CASSYPSPYTSGANVLTF
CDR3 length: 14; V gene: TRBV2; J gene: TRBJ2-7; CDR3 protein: CASSTRGQVYEQYF
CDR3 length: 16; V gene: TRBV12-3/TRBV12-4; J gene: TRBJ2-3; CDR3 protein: CASSPRTGMATDTQYF
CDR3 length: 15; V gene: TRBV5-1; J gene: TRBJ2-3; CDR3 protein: CASSPPTRGTDTQYF
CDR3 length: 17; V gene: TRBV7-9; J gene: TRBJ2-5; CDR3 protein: CASSSLGTLEGQETQYF
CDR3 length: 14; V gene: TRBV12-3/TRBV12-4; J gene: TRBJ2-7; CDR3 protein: CASSFSGSSYEQYF
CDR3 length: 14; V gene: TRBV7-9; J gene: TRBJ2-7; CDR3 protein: CATTPIAGNYEQYF
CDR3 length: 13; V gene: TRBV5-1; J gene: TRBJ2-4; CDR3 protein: CASSLGAFNIQYF